This T cell receptor beta chain appears in the sequencing data of a study of T cell changes during pregnancy in multiple sclerosis (dated by TCRdb to the late 2010s). As for the study more broadly: Changes in the T cell repertoire over the course of pregnancy were examined in this study in women with multiple sclerosis.

About this clone itself: What antigen it recognizes has not been identified. There are no base qualities to consult, and no much larger clone falls within one base.

Libraries were prepared through the immunoSEQ multiplex PCR assay. This immuneACCESS table, as held by TCRdb, lists in-frame sequences with V and J called but not all clones. Of the missing ones, under half trace to an unresolved V gene in checked studies; the others have no known cause. This sample is represented by about 58,000 clones; around 93% of them were singletons. Less than 4.5% of the sample belongs to the ten largest clones. The sample in question was CD8+ T cells from peripheral blood mononuclear cells, obtained in the second trimester of pregnancy. This clonotype was obtained from a female donor with multiple sclerosis, enrolled in a pregnancy study.

The nucleotide sequence is given as TGTGCCTGGAACGCCGGGACAGGGAATGAAAAACTGTTTTTT. Translated, it gives CAWNAGTGNEKLFF. The chain employs TRBV30 and TRBJ1-4; TRBD1 fits 9 bases in the junction. From the cysteine through the phenylalanine, the CDR3 covers 14 amino acids. The CDR3 DNA has 42 bases and is translated from base 1. The germline V gene (reference sequence) yields GTSNPN for CDR1 and SVGIG for CDR2. V is trimmed back by 4 bases and J by 5 bases, and the junction contains 5 bases that no gene match accounts for. Reference TRBV30 and TRBJ1-4 genes cover what lies past the CDR3, so the full variable domain is SQTIHQWPATLVQPVGSPLSLECTVEGTSNPNLYWYRQAAGRGLQLLFYSVGIGQISSEVPQNLSASRPQDRQFILSSKKLLLSDSGFYLCAWNAGTGNEKLFFGSGTQLSVL.